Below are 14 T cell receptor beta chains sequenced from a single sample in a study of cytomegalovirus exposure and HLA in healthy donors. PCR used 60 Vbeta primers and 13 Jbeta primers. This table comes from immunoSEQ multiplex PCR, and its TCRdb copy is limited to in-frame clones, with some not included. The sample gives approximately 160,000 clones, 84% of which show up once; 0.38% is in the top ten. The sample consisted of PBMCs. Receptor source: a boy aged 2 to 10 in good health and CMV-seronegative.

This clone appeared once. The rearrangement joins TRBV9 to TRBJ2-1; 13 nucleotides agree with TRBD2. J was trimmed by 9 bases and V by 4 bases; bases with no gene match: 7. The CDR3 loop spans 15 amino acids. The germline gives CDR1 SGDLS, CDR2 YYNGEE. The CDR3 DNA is TGTGCCAGCAGCCCCCGGACTAGCGGGAGCGGTGAGCAGTTCTTC. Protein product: CASSPRTSGSGEQFF.

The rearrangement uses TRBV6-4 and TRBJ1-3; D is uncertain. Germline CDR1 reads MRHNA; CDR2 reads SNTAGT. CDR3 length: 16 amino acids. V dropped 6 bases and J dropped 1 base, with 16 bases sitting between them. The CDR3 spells CASRDSAGGSGNTIYF. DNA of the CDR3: TGTGCCAGCAGGGATAGTGCGGGTGGGTCTGGAAACACCATATATTTT.

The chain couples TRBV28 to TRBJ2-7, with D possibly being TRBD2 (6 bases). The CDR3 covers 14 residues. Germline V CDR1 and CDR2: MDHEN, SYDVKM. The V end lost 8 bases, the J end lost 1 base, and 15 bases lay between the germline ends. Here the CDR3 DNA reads TGTGCCAGCCAAAATCCGGGGGAATCCTACGAGCAGTACTTC. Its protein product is CASQNPGESYEQYF.

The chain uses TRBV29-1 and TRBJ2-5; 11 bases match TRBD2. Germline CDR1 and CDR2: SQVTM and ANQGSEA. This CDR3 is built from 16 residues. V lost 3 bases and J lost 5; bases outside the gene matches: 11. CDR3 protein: CSVDGASGRILETQYF. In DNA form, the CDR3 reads TGCAGCGTTGATGGGGCTAGCGGGAGGATTCTGGAGACCCAGTACTTC.

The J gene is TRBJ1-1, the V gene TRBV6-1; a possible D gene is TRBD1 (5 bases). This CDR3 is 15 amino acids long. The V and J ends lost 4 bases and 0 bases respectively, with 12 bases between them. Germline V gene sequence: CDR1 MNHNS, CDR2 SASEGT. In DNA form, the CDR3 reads TGTGCCAGCAGTGGCGCGGGACGCATGAACACTGAAGCTTTCTTT. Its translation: CASSGAGRMNTEAFF.

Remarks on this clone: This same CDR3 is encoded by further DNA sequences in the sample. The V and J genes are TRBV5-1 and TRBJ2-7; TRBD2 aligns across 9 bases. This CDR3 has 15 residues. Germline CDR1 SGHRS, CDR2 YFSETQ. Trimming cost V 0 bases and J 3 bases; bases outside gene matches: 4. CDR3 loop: CASSLAGTSIYEQYF. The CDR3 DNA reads TGCGCCAGCAGCTTGGCCGGGACTAGCATCTACGAGCAGTACTTC.

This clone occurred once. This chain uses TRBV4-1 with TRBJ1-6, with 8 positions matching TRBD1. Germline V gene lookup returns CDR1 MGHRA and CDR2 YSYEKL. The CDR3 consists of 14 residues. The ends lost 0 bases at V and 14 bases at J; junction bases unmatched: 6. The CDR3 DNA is TGCGCCAGCAGCCAAGAGGCGACAGGGGTGACCCTCCACTTT. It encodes CASSQEATGVTLHF.

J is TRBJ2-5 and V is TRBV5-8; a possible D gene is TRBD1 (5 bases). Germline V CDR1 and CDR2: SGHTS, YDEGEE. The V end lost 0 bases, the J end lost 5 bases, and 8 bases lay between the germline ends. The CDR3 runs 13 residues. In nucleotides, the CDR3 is TGTGCCAGCAGCTTGGCCAGGGTGGAGACCCAGTACTTC. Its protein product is CASSLARVETQYF.

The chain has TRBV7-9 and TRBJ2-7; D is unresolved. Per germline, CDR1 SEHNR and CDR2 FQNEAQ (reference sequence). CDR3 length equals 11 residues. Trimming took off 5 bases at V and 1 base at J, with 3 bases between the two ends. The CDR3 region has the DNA TGTGCCAGCAGCCCGTCCTACGAGCAGTACTTC. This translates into CASSPSYEQYF.

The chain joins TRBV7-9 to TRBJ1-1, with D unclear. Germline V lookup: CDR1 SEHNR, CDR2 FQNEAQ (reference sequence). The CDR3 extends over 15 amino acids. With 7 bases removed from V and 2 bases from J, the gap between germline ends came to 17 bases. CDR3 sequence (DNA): TGTGCCAGCACCACCCAATCGGGAGAAAACACTGAAGCTTTCTTT. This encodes CASTTQSGENTEAFF.

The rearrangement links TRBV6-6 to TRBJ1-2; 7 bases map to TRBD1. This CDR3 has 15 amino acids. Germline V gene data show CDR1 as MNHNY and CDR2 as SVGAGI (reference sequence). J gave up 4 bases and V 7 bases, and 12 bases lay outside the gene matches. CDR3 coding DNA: TGTGCCAGCACTATCATCCGGGACAGCCCCTATGGCTACACCTTC. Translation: CASTIIRDSPYGYTF.

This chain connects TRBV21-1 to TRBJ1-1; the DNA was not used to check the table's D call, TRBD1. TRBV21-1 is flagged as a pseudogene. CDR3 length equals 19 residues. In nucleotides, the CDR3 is TGTGCCAGCGCTATTTACCCGGTTAGGACAGGAGGCAGGGACACTGAAGCTTTCTTT. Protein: CASAIYPVRTGGRDTEAFF.

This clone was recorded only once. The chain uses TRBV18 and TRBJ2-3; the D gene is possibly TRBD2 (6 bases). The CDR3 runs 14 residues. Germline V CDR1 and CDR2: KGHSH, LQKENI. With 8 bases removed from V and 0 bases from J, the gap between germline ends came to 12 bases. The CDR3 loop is CASSNRESTDTQYF. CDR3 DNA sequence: TGTGCCAGCAGCAATCGGGAGAGCACAGATACGCAGTATTTT. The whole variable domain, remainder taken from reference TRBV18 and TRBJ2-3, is NAGVMQNPRHLVRRRGQEARLRCSPMKGHSHVYWYRQLPEEGLKFMVYLQKENIIDESGMPKERFSAEFPKEGPSILRIQQVVRGDSAAYFCASSNRESTDTQYFGPGTRLTVL.

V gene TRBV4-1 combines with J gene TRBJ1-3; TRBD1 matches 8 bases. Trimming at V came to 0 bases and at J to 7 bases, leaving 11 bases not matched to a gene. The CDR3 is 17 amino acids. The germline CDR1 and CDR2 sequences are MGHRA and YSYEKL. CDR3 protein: CASSQEPPDRGWNTIYF. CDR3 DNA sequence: TGCGCCAGCAGCCAAGAACCTCCTGACAGGGGATGGAACACCATATATTTT.